The clone carrying this T cell receptor beta chain was seen a handful of times. These data come from a study of cytomegalovirus exposure and HLA in healthy donors. The study ran its PCR with 60 Vbeta and 13 Jbeta primers. Some clones are missing from TCRdb's copy, which holds only in-frame ones; the method was immunoSEQ multiplex PCR. The sample shows about 200,000 clones, approximately 11% of them seen only once. The germline CDR1 and CDR2 sequences are SNHLY and FYNNEI. The CDR3 sequence is 14 residues long. The ends were cut back, 6 bases at V and 1 base at J, with 10 bases in the middle. What was sequenced was PBMCs. The chain recombines TRBV2 with TRBJ1-5; weak D call: TRBD1 (6 bases). This clonotype was obtained from a man aged 50 to 59 in good health and CMV-seropositive. DNA of the CDR3: TGTGCCAGCAGCAAGGACAGAAGCAATCAGCCCCAGCATTTT. As protein: CASSKDRSNQPQHF.